This T cell receptor beta chain was sequenced during a study of blood T cell repertoires in COVID-19. Study details: Specimens from acute and convalescent COVID-19 originated in the United States, Italy and Spain.

As processed by the authors: The assay estimated nucleated cells by amplifying reference gene primers. Method: immunoSEQ multiplex PCR; TCRdb's copy keeps in-frame clones and lacks some. Clone size and V and J calls were adopted from that table, with D and trimming inferred from the DNA. The table has under 200,000 clones, about 89% seen once. CDR1 is KGHSH and CDR2 is LQKENI in the germline V gene. With 2 bases removed from V and 9 bases from J, the gap between germline ends came to 11 bases. This CDR3 contains 12 residues. Sequencing used peripheral blood. The genes are TRBV18 and TRBJ2-7; weak D call: TRBD1 (6 bases). The sequence came from a man aged 70 or older with acute or convalescent COVID-19. DNA for the CDR3: TGTGCCAGCTCACCAAGCCTGGGGGCGCAGTACTTC. This gives the protein CASSPSLGAQYF.